This TCR beta chain emerged from a study of blood T cell repertoires in COVID-19. For the study at large: COVID-19 samples collected from the United States, Italy and Spain covered acute and convalescent phases. In each case, the material was cDNA or gDNA derived from T cells, B-cell-depleted T cells, or PBMCs.

The germline V and J ends were trimmed by 3 bases and 0 bases, with 14 bases remaining between them. There are 16 residues in the CDR3. Germline V CDR1 and CDR2: KGHSH, LQKENI. Per the original methods: Reference gene primer amplification yielded estimated nucleated cell counts. Profiled with immunoSEQ multiplex PCR; TCRdb holds only in-frame clones, not every one. D and trimming come from the DNA, and the V and J calls and clone size come from that table. Of 150,000 to 200,000 clones in the sample, around 86% were seen once. The rearrangement links TRBV18 to TRBJ1-1; no clear D. The sample taken for sequencing was peripheral blood. The receptor was isolated from a man aged 55 to 70 with acute or convalescent COVID-19. CDR3 sequence (DNA): TGTGCCAGCTCACCCGCCATGGCGGGGTTGAACACTGAAGCTTTCTTT. Amino acid sequence: CASSPAMAGLNTEAFF.